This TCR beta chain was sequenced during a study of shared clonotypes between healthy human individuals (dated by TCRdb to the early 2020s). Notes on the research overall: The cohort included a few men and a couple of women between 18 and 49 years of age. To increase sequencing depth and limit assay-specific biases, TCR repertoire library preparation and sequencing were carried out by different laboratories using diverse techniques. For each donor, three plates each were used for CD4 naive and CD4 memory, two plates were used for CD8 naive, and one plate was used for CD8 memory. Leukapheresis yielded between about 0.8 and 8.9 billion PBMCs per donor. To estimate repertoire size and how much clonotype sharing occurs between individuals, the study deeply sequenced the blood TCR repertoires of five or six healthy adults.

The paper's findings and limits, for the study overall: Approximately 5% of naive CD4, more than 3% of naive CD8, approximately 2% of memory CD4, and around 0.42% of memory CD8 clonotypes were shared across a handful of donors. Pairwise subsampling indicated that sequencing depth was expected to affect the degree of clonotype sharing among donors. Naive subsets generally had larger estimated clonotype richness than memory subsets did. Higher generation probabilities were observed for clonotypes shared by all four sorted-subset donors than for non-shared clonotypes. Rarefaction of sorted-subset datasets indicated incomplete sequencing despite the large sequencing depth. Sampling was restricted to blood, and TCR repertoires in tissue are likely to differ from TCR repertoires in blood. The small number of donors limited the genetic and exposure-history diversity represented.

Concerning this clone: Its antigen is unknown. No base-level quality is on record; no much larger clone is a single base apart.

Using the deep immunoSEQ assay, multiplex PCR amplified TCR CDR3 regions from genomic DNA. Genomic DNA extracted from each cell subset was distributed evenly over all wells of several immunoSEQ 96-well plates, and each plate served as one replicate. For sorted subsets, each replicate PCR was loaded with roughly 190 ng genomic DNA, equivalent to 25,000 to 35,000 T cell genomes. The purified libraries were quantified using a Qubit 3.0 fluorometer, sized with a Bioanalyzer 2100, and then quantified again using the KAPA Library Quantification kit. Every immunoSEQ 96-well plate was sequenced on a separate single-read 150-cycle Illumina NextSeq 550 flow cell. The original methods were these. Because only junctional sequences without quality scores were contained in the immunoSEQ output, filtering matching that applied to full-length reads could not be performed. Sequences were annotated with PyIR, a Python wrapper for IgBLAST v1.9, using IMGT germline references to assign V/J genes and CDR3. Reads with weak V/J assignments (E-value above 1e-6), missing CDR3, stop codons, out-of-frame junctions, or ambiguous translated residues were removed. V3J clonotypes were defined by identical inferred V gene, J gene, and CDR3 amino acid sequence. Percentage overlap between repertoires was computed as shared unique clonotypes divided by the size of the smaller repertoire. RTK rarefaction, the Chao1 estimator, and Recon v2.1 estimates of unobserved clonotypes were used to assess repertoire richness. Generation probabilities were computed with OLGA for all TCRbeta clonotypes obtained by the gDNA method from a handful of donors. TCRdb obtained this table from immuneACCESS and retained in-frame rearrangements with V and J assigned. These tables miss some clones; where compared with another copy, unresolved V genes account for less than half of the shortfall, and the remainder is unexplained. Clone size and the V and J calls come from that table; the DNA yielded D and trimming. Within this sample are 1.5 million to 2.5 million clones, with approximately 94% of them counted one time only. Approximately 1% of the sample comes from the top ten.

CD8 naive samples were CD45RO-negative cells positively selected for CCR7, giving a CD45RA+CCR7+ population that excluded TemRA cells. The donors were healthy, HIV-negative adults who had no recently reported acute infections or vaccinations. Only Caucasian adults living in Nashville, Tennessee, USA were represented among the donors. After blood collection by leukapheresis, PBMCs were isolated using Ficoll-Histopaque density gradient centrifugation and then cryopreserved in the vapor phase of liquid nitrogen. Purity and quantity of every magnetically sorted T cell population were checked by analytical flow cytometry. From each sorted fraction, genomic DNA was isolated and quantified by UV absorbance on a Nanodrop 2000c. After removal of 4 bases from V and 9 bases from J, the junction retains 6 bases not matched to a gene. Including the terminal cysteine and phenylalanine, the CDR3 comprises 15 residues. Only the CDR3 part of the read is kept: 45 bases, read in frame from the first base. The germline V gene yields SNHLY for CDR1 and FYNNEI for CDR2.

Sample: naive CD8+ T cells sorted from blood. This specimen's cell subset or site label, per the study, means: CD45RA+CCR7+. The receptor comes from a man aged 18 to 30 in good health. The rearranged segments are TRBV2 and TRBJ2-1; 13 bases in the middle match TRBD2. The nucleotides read TGTGCCAGCAGTGGGACTAGCGGGAGTGAAGGTGAGCAGTTCTTC. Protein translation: CASSGTSGSEGEQFF.